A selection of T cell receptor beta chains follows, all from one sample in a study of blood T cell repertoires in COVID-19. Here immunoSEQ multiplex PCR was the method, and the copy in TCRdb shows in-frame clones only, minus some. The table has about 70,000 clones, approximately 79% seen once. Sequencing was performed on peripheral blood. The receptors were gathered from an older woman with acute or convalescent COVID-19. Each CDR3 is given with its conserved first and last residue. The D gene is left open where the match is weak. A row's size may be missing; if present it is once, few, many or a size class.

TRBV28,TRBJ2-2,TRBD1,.,TGTGCCAGCAGTTTCGACAGGGTTGTTCCGGGAGAGCTGTTTTTT,CASSFDRVVPGELFF
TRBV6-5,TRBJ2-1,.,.,TGTGCCAGCAGACTAGCAGACTACAATGAGCAGTTCTTC,CASRLADYNEQFF
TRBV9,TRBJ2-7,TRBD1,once,TGTGCCAGCAGCGTTTCGGACAGGGAGCTATCCGAGCAGTACTTC,CASSVSDRELSEQYF
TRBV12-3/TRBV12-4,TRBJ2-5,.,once,TGTGCCAGCAGTTCGTCCTTTGTGACCCAGTACTTC,CASSSSFVTQYF
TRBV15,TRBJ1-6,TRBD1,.,TGTGCCACCCGACCGGGACAGGGGAATTCACCCCTCCACTTT,CATRPGQGNSPLHF
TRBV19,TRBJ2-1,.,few,TGTGCCAGTAGTGTCACAGGGAGAATCGACAATGAGCAGTTCTTC,CASSVTGRIDNEQFF
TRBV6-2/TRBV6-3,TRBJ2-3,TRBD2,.,TGTGCCAGCAGTCGCCGACTAGCGGGTCGCACAGATACGCAGTATTTT,CASSRRLAGRTDTQYF
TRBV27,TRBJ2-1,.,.,TGTGCCAGCAGTTTTAGGGGGAGCTGGTTCAATGAGCAGTTCTTC,CASSFRGSWFNEQFF
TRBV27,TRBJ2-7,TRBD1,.,TGTGCCAGCAGTACTCGGACAGGGGCTAACGAGCAGTACTTC,CASSTRTGANEQYF
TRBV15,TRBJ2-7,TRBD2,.,TGTGCCACCAGCTCCTCTAGCGGGAGGGCCTACGAGCAGTACTTC,CATSSSSGRAYEQYF
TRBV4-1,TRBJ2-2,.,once,TGCGCCAGCAGCCAAGGGAGAAGCACCGGGGAGCTGTTTTTT,CASSQGRSTGELFF
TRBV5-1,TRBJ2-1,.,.,TGCGCCAGCAGCTTGGTGCGGACTACCATCAATGAGCAGTTCTTC,CASSLVRTTINEQFF
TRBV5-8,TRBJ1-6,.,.,TGTGCCAGCAGCATCCGGGACAATAATTCACCCCTCCACTTT,CASSIRDNNSPLHF
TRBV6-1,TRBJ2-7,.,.,TGTGCCAGCAGTGTGGAGGGGAGCGGTTGGGCCTACGAGCAGTACTTC,CASSVEGSGWAYEQYF
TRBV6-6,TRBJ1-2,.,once,TGTGCCAGCAGCTCTTCCGGCCGGGGGGAAGGCTACACCTTC,CASSSSGRGEGYTF
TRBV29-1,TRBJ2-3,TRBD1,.,TGCAGCGTTGAGACAGGGAGCGGCACAGATACGCAGTATTTT,CSVETGSGTDTQYF
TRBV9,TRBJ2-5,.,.,TGTGCCAGCAGCGTAGCTGGGGCCTATGGAGAGACCCAGTACTTC,CASSVAGAYGETQYF
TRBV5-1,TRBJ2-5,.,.,TGCGCCAGCAGCTTGGCCGGTCTACAAGAGACCCAGTACTTC,CASSLAGLQETQYF
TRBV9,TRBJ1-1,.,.,TGTGCCAGCAGCGTAATTCCCTCGGGTGCGAACACTGAAGCTTTCTTT,CASSVIPSGANTEAFF
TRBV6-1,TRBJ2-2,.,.,TGTGCCAGCAGTGAAGAACAGGGTTTCGGCGGGGAGCTGTTTTTT,CASSEEQGFGGELFF
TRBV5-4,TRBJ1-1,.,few,TGTGCCAGCAGCTTCAGGACAGTGGGGACTGAAGCTTTCTTT,CASSFRTVGTEAFF
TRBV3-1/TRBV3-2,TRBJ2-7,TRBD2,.,TGTGCCAGCTGTAGCGGGGACGAGCAGTACTTC,CASCSGDEQYF
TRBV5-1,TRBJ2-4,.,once,TGCGCCAGCAGCTTGGATGGTAGACGGGGCATTCAGTACTTC,CASSLDGRRGIQYF
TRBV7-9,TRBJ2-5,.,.,TGTGCCAGCAGCTTAGTAGAGGGACTAGACGACAGGGAAGAGACCCAGTACTTC,CASSLVEGLDDREETQYF